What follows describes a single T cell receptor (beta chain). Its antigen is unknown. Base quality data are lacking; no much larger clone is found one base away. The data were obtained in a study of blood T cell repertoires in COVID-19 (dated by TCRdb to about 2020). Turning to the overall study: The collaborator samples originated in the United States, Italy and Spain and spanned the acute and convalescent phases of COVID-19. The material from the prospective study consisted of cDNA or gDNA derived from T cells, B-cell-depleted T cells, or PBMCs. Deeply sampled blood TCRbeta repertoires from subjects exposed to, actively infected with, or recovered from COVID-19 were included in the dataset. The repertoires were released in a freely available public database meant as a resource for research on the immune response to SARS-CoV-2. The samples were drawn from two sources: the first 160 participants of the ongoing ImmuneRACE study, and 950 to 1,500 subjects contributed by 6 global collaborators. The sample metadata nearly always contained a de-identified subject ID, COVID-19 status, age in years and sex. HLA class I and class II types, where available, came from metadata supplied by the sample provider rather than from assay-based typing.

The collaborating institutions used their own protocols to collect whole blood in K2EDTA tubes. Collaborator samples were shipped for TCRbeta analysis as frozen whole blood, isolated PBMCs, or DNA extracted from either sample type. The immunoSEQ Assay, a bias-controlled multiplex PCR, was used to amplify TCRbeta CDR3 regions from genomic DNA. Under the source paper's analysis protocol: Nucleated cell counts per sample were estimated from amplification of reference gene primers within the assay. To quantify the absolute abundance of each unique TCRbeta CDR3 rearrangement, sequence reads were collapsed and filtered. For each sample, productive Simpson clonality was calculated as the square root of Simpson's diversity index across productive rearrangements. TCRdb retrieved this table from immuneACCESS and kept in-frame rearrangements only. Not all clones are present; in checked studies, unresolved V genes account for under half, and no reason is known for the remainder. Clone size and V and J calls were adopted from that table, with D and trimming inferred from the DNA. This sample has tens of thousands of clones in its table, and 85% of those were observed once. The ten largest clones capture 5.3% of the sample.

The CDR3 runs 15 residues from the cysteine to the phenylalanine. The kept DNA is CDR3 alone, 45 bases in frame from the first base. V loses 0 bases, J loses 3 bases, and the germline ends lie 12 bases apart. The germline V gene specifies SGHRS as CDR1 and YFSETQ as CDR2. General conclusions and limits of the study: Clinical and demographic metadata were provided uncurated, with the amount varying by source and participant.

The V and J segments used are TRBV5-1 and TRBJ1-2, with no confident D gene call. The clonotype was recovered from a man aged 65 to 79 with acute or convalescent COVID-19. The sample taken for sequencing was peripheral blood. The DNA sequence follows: TGCGCCAGCAGCTTGGTAGCCCTGGCAGACTATGGCTACACCTTC. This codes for CASSLVALADYGYTF.